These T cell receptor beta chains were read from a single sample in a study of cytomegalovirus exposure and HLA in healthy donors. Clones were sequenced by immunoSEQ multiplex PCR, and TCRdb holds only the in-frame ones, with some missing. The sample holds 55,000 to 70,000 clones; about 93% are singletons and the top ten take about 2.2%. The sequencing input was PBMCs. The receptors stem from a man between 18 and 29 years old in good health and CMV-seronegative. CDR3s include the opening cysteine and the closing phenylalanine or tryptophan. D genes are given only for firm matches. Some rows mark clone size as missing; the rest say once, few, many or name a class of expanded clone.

cdr3_aa: CASSSDEQFF; cdr3_nt: TGTGCCAGCAGCTCGGATGAGCAGTTCTTC; v_call: TRBV11-2; j_call: TRBJ2-1; clone_size: .; d_call: .
cdr3_aa: CASSFGAQQALFYEQYF; cdr3_nt: TGTGCCAGCAGCTTTGGAGCGCAACAGGCCCTCTTCTACGAGCAGTACTTC; v_call: TRBV5-4; j_call: TRBJ2-7; clone_size: .; d_call: .
cdr3_aa: CASSLGLAGVDTQYF; cdr3_nt: TGTGCCAGCAGTTTGGGACTAGCGGGAGTAGATACGCAGTATTTT; v_call: TRBV2; j_call: TRBJ2-3; clone_size: .; d_call: TRBD2
cdr3_aa: CASSPRQGSEKLFF; cdr3_nt: TGTGCCAGCAGCCCCCGACAGGGTAGTGAAAAACTGTTTTTT; v_call: TRBV7-2; j_call: TRBJ1-4; clone_size: .; d_call: TRBD1
cdr3_aa: CASRGGTGEGTQYF; cdr3_nt: TGTGCCAGCAGGGGAGGGACAGGGGAAGGGACCCAGTACTTC; v_call: TRBV6-5; j_call: TRBJ2-5; clone_size: .; d_call: TRBD1
cdr3_aa: CASSLVRTGKGEKLFF; cdr3_nt: TGTGCCAGCAGCTTAGTCAGGACAGGGAAGGGTGAAAAACTGTTTTTT; v_call: TRBV7-8; j_call: TRBJ1-4; clone_size: .; d_call: TRBD1
cdr3_aa: CASQGTGKWETQYF; cdr3_nt: TGTGCCAGTCAAGGGACAGGGAAGTGGGAGACCCAGTACTTC; v_call: TRBV19; j_call: TRBJ2-5; clone_size: .; d_call: TRBD1
cdr3_aa: CASSGRTSGRNSYNEQFF; cdr3_nt: TGTGCCAGCAGCGGGAGGACTAGCGGGAGGAACTCCTACAATGAGCAGTTCTTC; v_call: TRBV5-6; j_call: TRBJ2-1; clone_size: .; d_call: TRBD2
cdr3_aa: CASSVGQGTYEQYF; cdr3_nt: TGTGCCAGCAGCGTGGGACAGGGCACCTACGAGCAGTACTTC; v_call: TRBV7-2; j_call: TRBJ2-7; clone_size: once; d_call: TRBD1
cdr3_aa: CASSQLEPQQEQYF; cdr3_nt: TGCGCCAGCAGCCAACTTGAGCCCCAACAGGAGCAGTACTTC; v_call: TRBV23-1; j_call: TRBJ2-7; clone_size: .; d_call: .
cdr3_aa: CAWDTGFDDEQYF; cdr3_nt: TGTGCCTGGGATACAGGGTTTGACGACGAGCAGTACTTC; v_call: TRBV30; j_call: TRBJ2-7; clone_size: once; d_call: .
cdr3_aa: CASSTSTGTRSNEQFF; cdr3_nt: TGTGCCAGTAGTACTTCAACCGGGACTCGATCTAATGAGCAGTTCTTC; v_call: TRBV19; j_call: TRBJ2-1; clone_size: .; d_call: .
cdr3_aa: CASSESRGTAINYGYTF; cdr3_nt: TGCGCCAGCAGTGAGTCGAGGGGGACAGCGATTAACTATGGCTACACCTTC; v_call: TRBV10-2; j_call: TRBJ1-2; clone_size: .; d_call: TRBD1
cdr3_aa: CASSEAMREFDTQYF; cdr3_nt: TGTGCCAGCAGTGAAGCGATGCGGGAGTTCGATACGCAGTATTTT; v_call: TRBV6-1; j_call: TRBJ2-3; clone_size: .; d_call: TRBD2
cdr3_aa: CASSGVNRGAEAFF; cdr3_nt: TGCGCCAGCAGCGGGGTCAACAGGGGGGCTGAAGCTTTCTTT; v_call: TRBV5-1; j_call: TRBJ1-1; clone_size: .; d_call: TRBD1
cdr3_aa: CASSSNRGEKLFF; cdr3_nt: TGTGCCAGTAGTTCAAACAGGGGTGAAAAACTGTTTTTT; v_call: TRBV19; j_call: TRBJ1-4; clone_size: .; d_call: TRBD1
cdr3_aa: CASSKGYSNQPQHF; cdr3_nt: TGTGCCAGCAGTAAGGGGTATAGCAATCAGCCCCAGCATTTT; v_call: TRBV6-5; j_call: TRBJ1-5; clone_size: .; d_call: .